The next 27 T cell receptor beta chains were all read from a single sample in a study of shared clonotypes between healthy human individuals. Some clones are missing from TCRdb's copy, which holds only in-frame ones; the method was immunoSEQ multiplex PCR. The repertoire holds over 2 million clones, with about 90% as singletons. Sequenced input: naive CD4+ T cells from PBMCs. Documented subset: CD45RA+ positively selected. These receptors were collected from a man between 18 and 29 years old in good health. Some clones in this sample may be carry-over from other donors' samples.

This clone was recorded once. The genes are TRBV2 and TRBJ1-5; D is ambiguous. With 3 bases removed from V and 5 bases from J, the gap between germline ends came to 20 bases. CDR1 and CDR2 (germline): SNHLY, FYNNEI. This CDR3 contains 17 residues. This CDR3 is CASSERIMPQRYQPQHF. The CDR3 DNA reads as TGTGCCAGCAGTGAGAGGATTATGCCGCAGCGATATCAGCCCCAGCATTTT.

V gene TRBV6-5 combines with J gene TRBJ1-2; no reliable D call. CDR1 and CDR2 (germline): MNHEY, SVGAGI. V shed 5 bases and J shed 14 bases, with 15 bases lying between them. This CDR3 comprises 11 residues. The CDR3 DNA is TGTGCCAGCAGTGAATGGTCGGCGGAAACCTTC. The encoded protein is CASSEWSAETF.

The chain uses TRBV28 and TRBJ1-1, with a weak D call TRBD1 (5 bases). V shed 6 bases and J shed 6 bases, with 17 bases lying between them. The CDR3 totals 14 residues. Looked up from germline, CDR1 is MDHEN and CDR2 is SYDVKM. CDR3 residues: CASRPFGTAAEAFF. CDR3 coding DNA: TGTGCCAGCAGACCATTCGGGACGGCGGCTGAAGCTTTCTTT. The whole variable domain, filled in from reference TRBV28 and TRBJ1-1, reads DVKVTQSSRYLVKRTGEKVFLECVQDMDHENMFWYRQDPGLGLRLIYFSYDVKMKEKGDIPEGYSVSREKKERFSLILESASTNQTSMYLCASRPFGTAAEAFFGQGTRLTVV.

The chain is built from TRBV6-1 and TRBJ1-5; TRBD1 agrees at 10 bases. CDR1 and CDR2 (germline): MNHNS, SASEGT. This CDR3 is 14 amino acids long. The trim removed 6 bases at V and 4 bases at J, leaving 3 bases unmatched. The CDR3 protein is CASSRTGGNQPQHF. In DNA form, the CDR3 reads TGTGCCAGCAGCAGGACAGGGGGAAATCAGCCCCAGCATTTT.

In DNA, the CDR3 is TGCGCCAGCAGCAAAAGACTAGCGGGAGGCGAATCCTACGAGCAGTACTTC. As protein: CASSKRLAGGESYEQYF. This chain joins TRBV5-1 and TRBJ2-7; 13 positions match TRBD2. Germline V gives CDR1 SGHRS, CDR2 YFSETQ. The CDR3 covers 17 residues. Trimming took 4 bases from V and 1 from J; bases not matched to a gene: 8.

The chain has TRBV6-1 and TRBJ2-1; TRBD1 agrees at 9 bases. The CDR3 contains 15 residues. V was clipped by 6 bases and J by 4 bases; unmatched bases: 7. CDR1 is MNHNS and CDR2 is SASEGT in the germline V gene. CDR3 loop: CASRRDREFYNEQFF. The CDR3 DNA sequence: TGTGCCAGCAGGAGGGACAGGGAGTTTTACAATGAGCAGTTCTTC.

This chain connects TRBV6-1 to TRBJ1-5; possible D gene TRBD1, 5 bases. The germline V gene encodes CDR1 MNHNS and CDR2 SASEGT. Trimming left V 8 bases short and J 0 bases short, with 11 bases between. CDR3 size: 14 residues. CDR3 nucleotides: TGTGCCAGCTGCGCCGACAGTAGCAATCAGCCCCAGCATTTT. Translated: CASCADSSNQPQHF.

This chain connects TRBV11-3 to TRBJ2-3, with TRBD1 matching 7 bases. The CDR3 contains 14 residues. V lost 4 bases to trimming and J lost 2 bases; unmatched junction nucleotides: 3. Germline CDR1 SGHNT, CDR2 YENEEA. The CDR3: CASSSDRATDTQYF. The DNA of the CDR3 is TGTGCCAGCAGCTCCGACAGGGCCACAGATACGCAGTATTTT.

This clone was counted a single time. The chain recombines TRBV5-1 with TRBJ2-3, with 8 bases matching TRBD2. The CDR3 covers 15 residues. Trimming at V came to 4 bases and at J to 0 bases, leaving 4 bases not matched to a gene. The germline CDR1 and CDR2 sequences are SGHRS and YFSETQ. CDR3 sequence: CASSLQRGSTDTQYF. For the CDR3, the DNA is TGCGCCAGCAGCCTACAGCGGGGGAGCACAGATACGCAGTATTTT.

V is TRBV6-1 and J is TRBJ2-7, with D uncertain. The CDR3 is 12 residues long. Trimming cost V 7 bases and J 3 bases, with 10 bases left between them. Germline V lookup: CDR1 MNHNS, CDR2 SASEGT. The DNA of the CDR3 is TGTGCCAGCACCCGGCACAGCTACGAGCAGTACTTC. Translating it yields CASTRHSYEQYF.

Comments on this clone: Other DNA sequences in the same sample also yield this CDR3. The rearrangement uses TRBV28 and TRBJ2-2; tentatively, D is TRBD2 (7 bases). Looked up from germline, CDR1 is MDHEN and CDR2 is SYDVKM. Trimming took off 3 bases at V and 6 bases at J, with 8 bases between the two ends. The CDR3 consists of 13 residues. Here the CDR3 reads CASSLGGPGELFF. The DNA for the CDR3 is TGTGCCAGCAGTTTGGGGGGGCCCGGGGAGCTGTTTTTT.

J is TRBJ2-7 and V is TRBV7-7, with a possible D match to TRBD2 (6 bases). This CDR3 contains 14 residues. Germline V gene data show CDR1 as SSHAT and CDR2 as FNYEAQ (reference sequence). V was clipped by 5 bases and J by 7 bases, with 18 bases between them. Here the CDR3 reads CASSPVVGAGEQYF. CDR3 nucleotides: TGTGCCAGCAGCCCAGTAGTCGGGGCGGGGGAGCAGTACTTC.

To note about this clone: This sample also contains other DNA sequences that code for the same CDR3. CDR3 protein: CASSFSFQNYGYTF. The CDR3, as DNA: TGTGCCAGCAGCTTTTCTTTCCAAAACTATGGCTACACCTTC. This chain uses TRBV7-2 with TRBJ1-2; D unresolved. V was shortened by 3 bases and J by 2 bases, with 10 bases between the two germline ends. CDR1 is SGHTA, CDR2 FQGNSA, per germline. The CDR3 length is 14 residues.

The chain recombines TRBV19 with TRBJ1-4, with D unclear. This CDR3 contains 15 residues. CDR1 is LNHDA, CDR2 SQIVND, per germline (reference sequence). The germline V and J ends were trimmed by 5 bases and 5 bases, with 15 bases remaining between them. The CDR3 nucleotides are TGTGCCAGTAGTGAATCCGGGAGCCCAAATGAAAAACTGTTTTTT. It encodes CASSESGSPNEKLFF.

J is TRBJ1-5 and V is TRBV11-2; D is unclear. The V end lost 5 bases, the J end lost 0 bases, and 8 bases lay between the germline ends. The CDR3 runs 14 residues. Germline CDR1 SGHAT, CDR2 FQNNGV. The CDR3 region is CASSPIYSNQPQHF. The CDR3 DNA reads as TGTGCCAGCAGCCCAATTTATAGCAATCAGCCCCAGCATTTT. Full variable domain (outside the CDR3, taken from reference TRBV11-2 and TRBJ1-5): EAGVAQSPRYKIIEKRQSVAFWCNPISGHATLYWYQQILGQGPKLLIQFQNNGVVDDSQLPKDRFSAERLKGVDSTLKIQPAKLEDSAVYLCASSPIYSNQPQHFGDGTRLSIL.

V is TRBV11-2 and J is TRBJ2-5; no definite D call. The CDR3 extends over 14 amino acids. The germline CDR1 and CDR2 sequences are SGHAT and FQNNGV. Between the trimmed V and J ends, which lost 3 bases and 5 bases, there was a span of 13 bases. CDR3 in amino acids: CASSFYPASETQYF. CDR3 DNA sequence: TGTGCCAGCAGCTTCTATCCGGCGAGTGAGACCCAGTACTTC.

This chain links TRBV11-3 with TRBJ2-5; 10 bases are a match to TRBD1. The trim removed 5 bases at V and 5 bases at J, leaving 8 bases unmatched. Germline-derived CDR1 and CDR2 are SGHNT and YENEEA. This CDR3 has 15 residues. The CDR3 loop is CASSPSWGQGETQYF. The DNA for the CDR3 is TGTGCCAGCAGCCCGTCCTGGGGACAGGGGGAGACCCAGTACTTC.

The chain combines TRBV7-2 with TRBJ1-1; D might be TRBD1 (5 bases). From germline, CDR1 is SGHTA and CDR2 FQGNSA. The CDR3 has 16 residues. With 1 base removed from V and 4 bases from J, the gap between germline ends came to 16 bases. The CDR3, as DNA: TGTGCCAGCAGCTTAGGGGGCGGAGGGTGGAGCACTGAAGCTTTCTTT. It is translated as CASSLGGGGWSTEAFF.

This sequence joins TRBV27 and TRBJ1-2; D perhaps matches TRBD1 (5 bases). Germline assignment: CDR1 MNHEY and CDR2 SMNVEV (reference sequence). The CDR3 has 14 amino acids. V dropped 5 bases and J dropped 8 bases, with 18 bases sitting between them. CDR3 protein: CASSPTGVPTGYTF. The CDR3 coding sequence is TGTGCCAGCAGTCCCACGGGGGTCCCGACCGGCTACACCTTC.

The chain carries TRBV4-2 and TRBJ1-3, with D perhaps matching TRBD1 (5 bases). This CDR3 is built from 14 residues. The V end was cut by 1 base, the J end by 6 bases, with 10 bases between. Per germline, CDR1 LGHNA and CDR2 YNFKEQ. The CDR3 DNA is TGTGCCAGCAGCCAAGGGGGGAGTGAAAACACCATATATTTT. The encoded protein is CASSQGGSENTIYF.

J is TRBJ2-7 and V is TRBV6-1, with TRBD1 matching 10 bases. Trimming at V came to 6 bases and at J to 5 bases, leaving 10 bases not matched to a gene. The CDR3 totals 15 residues. The germline V gene encodes CDR1 MNHNS and CDR2 SASEGT. CDR3 amino acids: CASRHPGTGAHEQYF. Here the CDR3 DNA reads TGTGCCAGCAGGCACCCCGGGACAGGGGCCCACGAGCAGTACTTC.

This clone was detected once. The chain has TRBV9 and TRBJ2-3, with 11 positions matching TRBD2. The V segment lost 4 bases and the J segment 3 bases; nucleotides outside the gene matches: 13. Germline V gene data show CDR1 as SGDLS and CDR2 as YYNGEE. This CDR3 spans 18 amino acids. DNA for the CDR3: TGTGCCAGCAGCATACGTCCCACTAGCGGGAGATCAACAGATACGCAGTATTTT. Its translation: CASSIRPTSGRSTDTQYF.

V and J are TRBV27 and TRBJ2-7; D is undetermined. The V and J ends lost 1 base and 0 bases respectively, with 19 bases between them. This CDR3 has 18 residues. Germline V gene data show CDR1 as MNHEY and CDR2 as SMNVEV (reference sequence). CDR3 DNA sequence: TGTGCCAGCAGTTTATTTCGTGGGGAAGCCTTTAGCTCCTACGAGCAGTACTTC. Translation gives CASSLFRGEAFSSYEQYF.

The chain combines TRBV2 with TRBJ2-5, with 8 nucleotides matching TRBD2. V shed 7 bases and J 4 bases; nucleotides not matched to a gene: 14. The CDR3 totals 16 residues. Germline V lookup: CDR1 SNHLY, CDR2 FYNNEI. The CDR3 DNA reads as TGTGCCAGCATCTTCCCCGCCGGGGGGGGCGGAGAGACCCAGTACTTC. Translating gives CASIFPAGGGGETQYF. Using reference TRBV2 and TRBJ2-5 for the parts outside the CDR3, the full variable domain is EPEVTQTPSHQVTQMGQEVILRCVPISNHLYFYWYRQILGQKVEFLVSFYNNEISEKSEIFDDQFSVERPDGSNFTLKIRSTKLEDSAMYFCASIFPAGGGGETQYFGPGTRLLVL.

V gene TRBV5-1 combines with J gene TRBJ2-7; D tentatively fits TRBD1 or TRBD2 (5 bases each). CDR3 length equals 16 residues. V was trimmed by 0 bases and J by 0 bases, leaving 13 bases between them. The germline V gene has CDR1 SGHRS and CDR2 YFSETQ. The CDR3 protein is CASSLGDSTSSYEQYF. The CDR3 DNA reads as TGCGCCAGCAGCTTGGGAGACAGTACTAGCTCCTACGAGCAGTACTTC. Supplemented by reference TRBV5-1 and TRBJ2-7, the full variable domain reads KAGVTQTPRYLIKTRGQQVTLSCSPISGHRSVSWYQQTPGQGLQFLFEYFSETQRNKGNFPGRFSGRQFSNSRSEMNVSTLELGDSALYLCASSLGDSTSSYEQYFGPGTRLTVT.

This sequence joins TRBV2 and TRBJ2-5; maybe TRBD1 (5 bases). Germline V gives CDR1 SNHLY, CDR2 FYNNEI. The germline V and J ends were trimmed by 1 base and 4 bases, with 10 bases remaining between them. The CDR3 runs to 14 residues. CDR3 DNA: TGTGCCAGCAGTGAAGGGGCAGGGTTAGAGACCCAGTACTTC. It specifies CASSEGAGLETQYF.

V and J are TRBV2 and TRBJ2-5; D may be TRBD1 or TRBD2 (5 bases each). The V gene lost 9 bases and the J gene lost 5 bases, with 13 bases spanning the gap. The CDR3 length is 12 residues. Germline V gene sequence: CDR1 SNHLY, CDR2 FYNNEI. The CDR3 spells CASRLGDETQYF. CDR3 DNA sequence: TGTGCCAGTCGACTGGGGGACGAGACCCAGTACTTC.